Listed below are T cell receptor beta chains from one sample, sequenced in a study of OX40 agonist ivuxolimab in advanced cancers. Assay: immunoSEQ multiplex PCR; the TCRdb copy retains only in-frame clones and omits some. The data contain about 70,000 clones, roughly 89% of them singletons. The specimen was CD4+ or CD8+ T cells sorted from blood, collected in a trial of the OX40 agonist ivuxolimab. The receptors originated from an adult with an advanced solid tumor such as melanoma, head and neck, liver or kidney cancer. Both conserved end residues are part of each CDR3. The D gene is left open where the match is weak. A row's size may be missing; if present it is once, few, many or a size class.

v_call,clone_size,d_call,j_call,cdr3_aa,cdr3_nt
TRBV27,NA,NA,TRBJ2-7,CASSLWAGPTYEQYF,TGTGCCAGCAGTTTATGGGCGGGACCTACCTACGAGCAGTACTTC
TRBV5-4,NA,NA,TRBJ1-1,CASSFRGLGNTEAFF,TGTGCCAGCAGCTTTAGGGGGTTGGGGAACACTGAAGCTTTCTTT
TRBV11-3,NA,NA,TRBJ2-3,CASSLATSTDTQYF,TGTGCCAGCAGCTTAGCAACGAGCACAGATACGCAGTATTTT
TRBV5-1,NA,TRBD2,TRBJ2-4,CASSQWTSGQGIQYF,TGCGCCAGCAGCCAATGGACTAGCGGCCAAGGCATTCAGTACTTC
TRBV5-1,NA,NA,TRBJ2-1,CASSLRDSSYNEQFF,TGCGCCAGCAGCTTGCGTGATAGCTCCTACAATGAGCAGTTCTTC
TRBV30,NA,NA,TRBJ2-3,CAWSATAVGTDTQYF,TGTGCCTGGAGTGCGACAGCCGTTGGCACAGATACGCAGTATTTT
TRBV30,NA,TRBD2,TRBJ2-7,CAWALRTSGLYEQYF,TGTGCCTGGGCTCTCCGGACTAGCGGATTATACGAGCAGTACTTC
TRBV7-8,once,NA,TRBJ2-7,CASSPTSLSYEQYF,TGTGCCAGCAGCCCTACTAGTCTCTCCTACGAGCAGTACTTC
TRBV18,once,NA,TRBJ1-3,CASSPSSSGNTIYF,TGTGCCAGCTCACCTTCCTCCTCTGGAAACACCATATATTTT
TRBV27,once,TRBD1,TRBJ2-3,CASSLWGQGSGTDTQYF,TGTGCCAGCAGTTTATGGGGACAGGGATCCGGCACAGATACGCAGTATTTT
TRBV6-6,NA,NA,TRBJ1-5,CASSYPSETQHF,TGTGCCAGCAGTTACCCCTCCGAAACCCAGCATTTT
TRBV19,once,TRBD2,TRBJ2-1,CASSKTSGAYNEQFF,TGTGCCAGTAGTAAGACTAGCGGGGCCTACAATGAGCAGTTCTTC
TRBV11-3,NA,TRBD2,TRBJ2-7,CASSPGLAGGSEQYF,TGTGCCAGCAGCCCCGGACTAGCGGGAGGGTCCGAGCAGTACTTC
TRBV5-8,NA,TRBD2,TRBJ2-1,CASSFQAGATYNEQFF,TGTGCCAGCAGCTTTCAAGCGGGAGCAACCTACAATGAGCAGTTCTTC
TRBV9,NA,NA,TRBJ2-6,CASSVVPGEGSGANVLTF,TGTGCCAGCAGCGTAGTACCAGGGGAGGGATCTGGGGCCAACGTCCTGACTTTC
TRBV27,NA,TRBD1,TRBJ1-3,CASSPDRAGNTIYF,TGTGCCAGCAGTCCCGACAGGGCTGGAAACACCATATATTTT
TRBV2,few,NA,TRBJ1-2,CASSGESYGYTF,TGTGCCAGCAGTGGGGAAAGCTATGGCTACACCTTC
TRBV30,NA,TRBD1,TRBJ1-2,CAWSPGQGGNYGYTF,TGTGCCTGGAGTCCTGGACAGGGAGGTAACTATGGCTACACCTTC
TRBV6-1,NA,NA,TRBJ2-2,CASSEADSRARGLFF,TGTGCCAGCAGTGAAGCGGACTCACGAGCACGAGGGCTGTTTTTT
TRBV29-1,NA,NA,TRBJ2-1,CSVVAGQTYNEQFF,TGCAGCGTTGTAGCGGGACAGACCTACAATGAGCAGTTCTTC
TRBV6-5,once,TRBD1,TRBJ2-7,CASSYSRGDSYEQYF,TGTGCCAGCAGTTACTCGAGAGGGGACAGCTACGAGCAGTACTTC
TRBV7-3,NA,NA,TRBJ2-5,CASSLRPPVYQETQYF,TGTGCCAGCAGCTTACGGCCCCCCGTTTACCAAGAGACCCAGTACTTC
TRBV19,NA,TRBD1,TRBJ1-4,CASTPGQGNEKLFF,TGTGCCAGTACCCCGGGACAGGGGAATGAAAAACTGTTTTTT
TRBV7-9,NA,TRBD2,TRBJ2-1,CASSLAGGFLDNEQFF,TGTGCCAGCAGCTTAGCGGGAGGGTTCCTGGACAATGAGCAGTTCTTC
TRBV11-3,NA,NA,TRBJ2-7,CASSYPSYEQYF,TGTGCCAGCAGCTACCCCTCCTACGAGCAGTACTTC
TRBV30,NA,TRBD1,TRBJ1-2,CAWNPTGDYGYTF,TGTGCCTGGAATCCAACAGGGGACTATGGCTACACCTTC
TRBV4-1,NA,NA,TRBJ2-1,CASSQDPAVETYNEQFF,TGCGCCAGCAGCCAAGACCCCGCAGTGGAAACCTACAATGAGCAGTTCTTC
TRBV9,NA,NA,TRBJ2-2,CASSVEFSGLGRELFF,TGTGCCAGCAGCGTAGAATTTAGTGGTTTAGGGAGGGAGCTGTTTTTT
TRBV27,NA,NA,TRBJ2-7,CASSLGTYYEQYF,TGTGCCAGCAGTTTAGGGACTTACTACGAGCAGTACTTC
TRBV6-1,NA,NA,TRBJ2-5,CASNEVKGSQETQYF,TGTGCCAGCAATGAGGTCAAGGGAAGCCAAGAGACCCAGTACTTC
TRBV7-2,NA,TRBD2,TRBJ2-5,CASSPQSGAGGETQYF,TGTGCCAGCAGCCCACAGTCCGGAGCGGGAGGAGAGACCCAGTACTTC
TRBV5-1,NA,TRBD2,TRBJ2-5,CASSLGARTSGRRETQYF,TGCGCCAGCAGCTTGGGCGCCCGGACTAGCGGGAGGAGGGAGACCCAGTACTTC
TRBV19,NA,TRBD1,TRBJ2-7,CASSIAQGVSYEQYF,TGTGCCAGTAGTATAGCCCAGGGGGTCTCCTACGAGCAGTACTTC
TRBV14,NA,NA,TRBJ2-1,CASSQDSGTNYNEQFF,TGTGCCAGCAGCCAAGATTCCGGGACCAACTACAATGAGCAGTTCTTC
TRBV6-1,NA,NA,TRBJ2-1,CASTEGGGRYNEQFF,TGTGCCAGCACCGAAGGGGGCGGGAGATACAATGAGCAGTTCTTC
TRBV30,NA,NA,TRBJ1-2,CAYTANYGYTF,TGTGCCTACACCGCTAACTATGGCTACACCTTC
TRBV4-2,NA,NA,TRBJ2-1,CASSQVLHNEQFF,TGTGCCAGCAGCCAAGTCCTACACAATGAGCAGTTCTTC
TRBV7-3,once,NA,TRBJ2-7,CASSAGTGAYEQYF,TGTGCCAGCAGCGCCGGGACCGGGGCCTACGAGCAGTACTTC
TRBV11-2,NA,NA,TRBJ2-7,CASSPRDRYEQYF,TGTGCCAGCAGCCCCCGGGACCGGTACGAGCAGTACTTC
TRBV10-2,NA,TRBD1,TRBJ1-4,CASSETGMDEKLFF,TGCGCCAGCAGCGAGACAGGGATGGATGAAAAACTGTTTTTT
TRBV5-8,NA,TRBD1,TRBJ2-7,CASSIGQASYEQYF,TGTGCCAGCAGCATAGGACAGGCCTCCTACGAGCAGTACTTC
TRBV4-1,NA,NA,TRBJ2-3,CASSQERLRDTQYF,TGCGCCAGCAGCCAAGAGCGACTACGGGATACGCAGTATTTT
TRBV19,NA,NA,TRBJ1-1,CASSIEGTNTEAFF,TGTGCCAGTAGTATAGAGGGTACGAACACTGAAGCTTTCTTT
TRBV7-9,NA,NA,TRBJ1-2,CASSLLPSNGYTF,TGTGCCAGCAGCTTACTCCCCTCTAATGGCTACACCTTC
TRBV27,NA,NA,TRBJ2-3,CASASDKYFTDTQYF,TGTGCCAGCGCGTCGGACAAATATTTCACAGATACGCAGTATTTT
TRBV29-1,NA,NA,TRBJ2-7,CSVEETDGGYEQYF,TGCAGCGTTGAAGAAACGGACGGAGGCTACGAGCAGTACTTC
TRBV5-1,NA,NA,TRBJ1-1,CASSFWGGTEAFF,TGCGCCAGCAGCTTCTGGGGGGGCACTGAAGCTTTCTTT
TRBV30,NA,NA,TRBJ1-5,CAWSMGGRQPQHF,TGTGCCTGGAGTATGGGGGGTCGGCAGCCCCAGCATTTT
TRBV12-5,once,NA,TRBJ2-7,CASGLGLREQYF,TGTGCTAGTGGTTTGGGGTTGCGCGAGCAGTACTTC
TRBV19,NA,TRBD2,TRBJ2-7,CASSLSGRPPYEQYF,TGTGCCAGTAGCCTTAGCGGGAGGCCCCCCTACGAGCAGTACTTC
TRBV27,NA,TRBD1,TRBJ2-7,CASSPGQGWYF,TGTGCCAGCAGTCCGGGACAGGGATGGTACTTC
TRBV7-8,NA,NA,TRBJ2-7,CASSFATETTYEQYF,TGTGCCAGCAGCTTCGCAACCGAAACCACCTACGAGCAGTACTTC
TRBV28,NA,TRBD1,TRBJ1-2,CASSLSSFQGANGYTF,TGTGCCAGCAGTTTGTCATCTTTTCAGGGGGCGAATGGCTACACCTTC
TRBV4-1,NA,TRBD1,TRBJ2-2,CASSQLTGPGELFF,TGCGCCAGCAGCCAACTGACAGGGCCCGGGGAGCTGTTTTTT
TRBV20-1,NA,TRBD1,TRBJ2-1,CSARDRGEQFF,TGCAGTGCTAGGGACAGGGGCGAGCAGTTCTTC
TRBV11-2,NA,NA,TRBJ1-2,CASSSQNPLYGYTF,TGTGCCAGCAGCTCACAGAATCCTCTCTATGGCTACACCTTC
TRBV6-6,NA,NA,TRBJ1-3,CASSYLGGLDGNTIYF,TGTGCCAGCAGTTATCTCGGGGGCCTCGACGGAAACACCATATATTTT
TRBV19,NA,TRBD2,TRBJ2-7,CASSLLAGGPYEQYF,TGTGCCAGTAGTCTACTAGCGGGAGGGCCCTACGAGCAGTACTTC
TRBV4-1,NA,TRBD2,TRBJ2-1,CASSQDTLAGIGGSYNEQFF,TGCGCCAGCAGCCAAGATACGCTAGCGGGAATAGGGGGCTCCTACAATGAGCAGTTCTTC